Below, 11 T cell receptor beta chains from the same sample are listed, as sequenced in a study of OX40 agonist ivuxolimab in advanced cancers. The table came from immunoSEQ multiplex PCR; TCRdb's copy has only in-frame clones and leaves some out. The sample shows roughly 30,000 clones, roughly 90% of them seen only once. Sequences were derived from CD4+ or CD8+ T cells sorted from blood, sampled in a trial of the OX40 agonist ivuxolimab. These TCRs come from an adult with an advanced solid tumor such as melanoma, head and neck, liver or kidney cancer.

The CDR3 spells CASSPAGPNEQFF. CDR3 nucleotide sequence: TGTGCCAGCAGCCCGGCGGGACCCAATGAGCAGTTCTTC. This sequence joins TRBV14 and TRBJ2-1; the D gene is possibly TRBD2 (6 bases). Germline loops: CDR1 SGHDN, CDR2 FVKESK. Trimming removed 4 bases from V and 6 bases from J, with 10 bases in between. There are 13 residues in the CDR3.

This clone was seen a single time. This chain joins TRBV15 and TRBJ1-5, with 10 bases that match TRBD1. With V trimmed by 5 bases and J by 5 bases, 6 bases remained unmatched. The CDR3 is 15 amino acids. Germline-derived CDR1 and CDR2 are LNHNV and YYDKDF (reference sequence). The CDR3 here is CATSLDRGPYQPQHF. CDR3 DNA: TGTGCCACCAGCCTTGACAGGGGGCCTTATCAGCCCCAGCATTTT.

The chain carries TRBV5-1 and TRBJ1-2; the D gene is possibly TRBD1 (5 bases). There are 13 residues in the CDR3. The germline gives CDR1 SGHRS, CDR2 YFSETQ. Trimming left V 0 bases short and J 2 bases short, with 5 bases between. CDR3 region: CASSLGGNYGYTF. The CDR3 region has the DNA TGCGCCAGCAGCTTGGGGGGGAACTATGGCTACACCTTC.

The CDR3 region has the DNA TGTGCCAGCAGGCGCTCCGGGGGGCTTTTTGCTGAAGCTTTCTTT. As protein: CASRRSGGLFAEAFF. The chain is built from TRBV27 and TRBJ1-1, with D perhaps TRBD1 (6 bases). Germline loops: CDR1 MNHEY, CDR2 SMNVEV (reference sequence). The CDR3 length is 15 residues. V lost 6 bases to trimming and J lost 6 bases, with 20 bases between them.

The genes are TRBV27 and TRBJ2-5, with D possibly called TRBD1 or TRBD2 (5 bases each). Germline-derived CDR1 and CDR2 are MNHEY and SMNVEV (reference sequence). The length of the CDR3 is 14 residues. The ends were cut back, 2 bases at V and 4 bases at J, with 11 bases in the middle. The CDR3 DNA sequence: TGTGCCAGCAGTTTACAGGGACGGTTAGAGACCCAGTACTTC. Residues: CASSLQGRLETQYF.

The chain couples TRBV4-1 to TRBJ2-7, with 9 bases matching TRBD2. The CDR3 contains 14 residues. The J segment lost 4 bases and the V segment lost 5 bases, leaving 6 bases of the junction unmatched. Germline V lookup: CDR1 MGHRA, CDR2 YSYEKL. CDR3 residues: CASSSLLAGYEQYF. In DNA form, the CDR3 reads TGCGCCAGCAGCTCGTTACTAGCGGGTTACGAGCAGTACTTC.

The chain has TRBV6-5 and TRBJ1-2, with 7 bases fitting TRBD1. J was trimmed by 6 bases and V by 0 bases; bases with no gene match: 7. The CDR3 loop spans 15 amino acids. The V gene's germline CDR1 is MNHEY and CDR2 SVGAGI. The CDR3 reads CASSYSGSTGDGYTF. CDR3 in DNA: TGTGCCAGCAGTTACTCCGGGTCCACAGGGGATGGCTACACCTTC.

The V and J genes are TRBV10-1 and TRBJ2-7, with no clear D. The CDR3 is made up of 15 amino acids. The V end was cut by 1 base, the J end by 0 bases, with 10 bases between. Germline-derived CDR1 and CDR2 are WNHNN and SYGVQD (reference sequence). CDR3 DNA sequence: TGCGCCAGCAGTGAGTTAGGGAAGAGCTCCTACGAGCAGTACTTC. Amino acid sequence: CASSELGKSSYEQYF.

This chain joins TRBV7-2 and TRBJ2-7; D gene uncertain. The CDR3 consists of 13 residues. With 4 bases removed from V and 2 bases from J, the gap between germline ends came to 9 bases. Germline values: CDR1 SGHTA, CDR2 FQGNSA. The CDR3 protein is CASSSLRAYEQYF. The CDR3 coding sequence is TGTGCCAGCAGCTCGTTACGGGCCTACGAGCAGTACTTC.

This chain connects TRBV9 to TRBJ2-3, with TRBD2 identical over 12 bases. V lost 3 bases and J lost 2; bases outside the gene matches: 7. This CDR3 comprises 17 residues. The germline V gene has CDR1 SGDLS and CDR2 YYNGEE. CDR3 loop: CASSDRLAGASTDTQYF. CDR3 DNA: TGTGCCAGCAGCGACCGACTAGCGGGGGCCTCCACAGATACGCAGTATTTT.

The rearrangement links TRBV5-4 to TRBJ1-1; D gene uncertain. The V gene's germline CDR1 is SGHNT and CDR2 YYREEE (reference sequence). CDR3 length equals 14 residues. Trimming stripped 5 bases from V and 3 bases from J, with 14 bases between. The CDR3 DNA sequence: TGTGCCAGCAGGGGTAACCCGACCTACACTGAAGCTTTCTTT. Amino acids: CASRGNPTYTEAFF.